These T cell receptor beta chains were read from a single sample in a study of cytomegalovirus exposure and HLA in healthy donors. Only in-frame clones appear in the TCRdb table, and some are missing; sequencing was by immunoSEQ multiplex PCR. This table holds under 200,000 clones, around three quarters found once. The sample was PBMCs. These TCRs come from a woman younger than 45 in good health and CMV-seronegative. Each CDR3 is given with its conserved first and last residue. The order of the fields is V gene, J gene, CDR3 protein.

TRBV5-4	TRBJ2-5	CASGAGQETQYF
TRBV5-4	TRBJ1-1	CASSSRVGVNTEAFF
TRBV14	TRBJ2-7	CASSRWTGGYEQYF
TRBV11-2	TRBJ2-5	CASSSGFAETQYF
TRBV4-3	TRBJ1-2	CASSQVPGGGGYTF
TRBV6-5	TRBJ2-7	CASSYLGTGGPYEQYF
TRBV4-2	TRBJ1-1	CASSHDDSSNTEAFF
TRBV9	TRBJ1-4	CASSERQKPNEKLFF
TRBV2	TRBJ2-7	CASKGSRDRGYEQYF
TRBV30	TRBJ1-1	CAWSVLGGRHTEAFF
TRBV6-5	TRBJ1-2	CASSSGGNYGYTF
TRBV4-1	TRBJ2-7	CASSQDPGYSEQYF
TRBV7-9	TRBJ2-2	CSSSSTDWTGGTGELFF
TRBV18	TRBJ2-3	CASSPRDTQYF
TRBV6-6	TRBJ2-7	CASTPLRGAGVYEQYF
TRBV9	TRBJ2-7	CASSVAETGEQYF
TRBV5-4	TRBJ2-6	CASSSQGAGANVLTF
TRBV5-4	TRBJ2-2	CASSSWTPANTGELFF
TRBV6-1	TRBJ2-7	CASRGVGSYEQYF
TRBV5-1	.	CASSPGQGSYEQYF
TRBV9	TRBJ1-1	CASSARETLNTEAFF
TRBV28	TRBJ1-4	CASRSGDPTEKLFF